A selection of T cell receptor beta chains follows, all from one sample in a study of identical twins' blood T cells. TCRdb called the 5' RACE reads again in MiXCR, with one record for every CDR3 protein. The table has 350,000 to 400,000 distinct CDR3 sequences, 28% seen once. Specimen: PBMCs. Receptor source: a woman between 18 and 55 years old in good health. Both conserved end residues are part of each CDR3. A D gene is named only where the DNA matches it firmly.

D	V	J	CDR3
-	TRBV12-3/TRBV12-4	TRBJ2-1	CASSLIGGRQFF
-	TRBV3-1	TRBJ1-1	CASSPGDYPEAFF
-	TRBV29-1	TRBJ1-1	CSVGARRLNTEAFF
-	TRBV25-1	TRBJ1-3	CASSEQYSGNTIYF
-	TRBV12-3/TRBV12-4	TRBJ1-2	CASSSEGGGTF
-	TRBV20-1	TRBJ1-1	CSARFGGDTEAFF
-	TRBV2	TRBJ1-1	CASRSTLNTEAFF
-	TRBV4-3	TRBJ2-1	CASSQDQDYYNEQFF
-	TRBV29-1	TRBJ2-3	CSVEDSSVTSTDTQYF
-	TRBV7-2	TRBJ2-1	CASSIRLLGGTYNEQFF
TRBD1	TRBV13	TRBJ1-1	CASSQTRGKVQAFF
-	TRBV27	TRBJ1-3	CASKRDTAAGNTIYF
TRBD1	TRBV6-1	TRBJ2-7	CASSERQGQYF
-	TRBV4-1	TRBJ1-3	CASRLLLGGGNTIYF
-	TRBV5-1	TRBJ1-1	CASSFNGHNVWEAFF
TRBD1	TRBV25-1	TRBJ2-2	CASEYDRGTGELFF
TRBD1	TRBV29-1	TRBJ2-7	CSVGTALYEQYF
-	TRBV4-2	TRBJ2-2	CASSHRQETGGELFF
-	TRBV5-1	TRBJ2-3	CASSLGGTSPDTQYF
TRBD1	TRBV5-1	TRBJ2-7	CASSWGQALLYEQYF
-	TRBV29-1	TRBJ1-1	CSVWGGNNTEAFF
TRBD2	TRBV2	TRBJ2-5	CASQGTNNQETQYF
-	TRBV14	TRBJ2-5	CASSHLQGDLETQYF
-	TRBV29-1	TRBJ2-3	CSGTMSDTQYF
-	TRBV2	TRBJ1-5	CTSSEESMQPQHF
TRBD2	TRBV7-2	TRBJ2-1	CASSRPVAGLSSYNEQFF
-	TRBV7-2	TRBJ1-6	CASSFLGGNSPLHF
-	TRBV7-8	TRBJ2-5	CASRVLARQKTQYF
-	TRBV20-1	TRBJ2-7	CSARDRRGPAYEQYF
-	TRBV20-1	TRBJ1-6	CSAGPGRRDSPLHF
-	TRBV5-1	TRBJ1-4	CASRVQYGSEELFF
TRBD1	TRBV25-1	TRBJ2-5	CASSGGQTLETQYF
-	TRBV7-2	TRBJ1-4	CASSLAPRVNEKLFF
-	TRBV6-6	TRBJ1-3	CASSQGVRGYF
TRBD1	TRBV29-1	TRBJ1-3	CSVWDRAEGNTIYF
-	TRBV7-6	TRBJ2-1	CASSLDAGSYNEQFF
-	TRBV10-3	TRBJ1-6	CAISESNTGILHF
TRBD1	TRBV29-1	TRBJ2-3	CSVVTGDSTQYF
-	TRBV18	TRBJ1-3	CASSPVNGSPGNAIYF
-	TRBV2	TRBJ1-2	CASSRWTDANYGCTF
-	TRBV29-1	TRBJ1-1	CSVPRVGLNTEAFF
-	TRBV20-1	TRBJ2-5	CSAYRDAQETQYF
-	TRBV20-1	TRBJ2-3	CSAGGWGDTQYF
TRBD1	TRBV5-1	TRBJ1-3	CASSPGTGTAVRNTIYF
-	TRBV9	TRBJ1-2	CASSVDGAYGYTF
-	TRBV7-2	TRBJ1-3	CASSLNPFSGNTIYF
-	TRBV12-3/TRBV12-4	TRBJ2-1	CASSRPGRGLYNEQFF
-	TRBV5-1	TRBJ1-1	CASRRATGEAFF
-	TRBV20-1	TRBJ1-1	CSARGGTLDTEAFF
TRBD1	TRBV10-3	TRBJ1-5	CAISENRQGSQPQHF
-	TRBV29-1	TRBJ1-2	CSVELGKRGGYTF
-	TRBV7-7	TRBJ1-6	CASSLVPNSPLHF
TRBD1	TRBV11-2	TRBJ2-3	CASSSTGIVTDTQYF
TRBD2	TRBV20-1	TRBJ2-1	CSANSGSQYEQFF